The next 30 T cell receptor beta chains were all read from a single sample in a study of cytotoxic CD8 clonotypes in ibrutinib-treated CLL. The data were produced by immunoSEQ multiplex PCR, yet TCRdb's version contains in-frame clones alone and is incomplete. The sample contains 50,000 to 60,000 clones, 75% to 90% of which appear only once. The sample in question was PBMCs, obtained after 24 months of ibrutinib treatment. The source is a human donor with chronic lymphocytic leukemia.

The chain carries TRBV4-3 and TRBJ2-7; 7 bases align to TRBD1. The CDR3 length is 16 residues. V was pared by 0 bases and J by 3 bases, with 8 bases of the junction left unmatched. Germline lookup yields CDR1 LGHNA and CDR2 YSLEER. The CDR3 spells CASSQDLGQAGYEQYF. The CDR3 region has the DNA TGCGCCAGCAGCCAAGATCTTGGACAGGCGGGCTACGAGCAGTACTTC.

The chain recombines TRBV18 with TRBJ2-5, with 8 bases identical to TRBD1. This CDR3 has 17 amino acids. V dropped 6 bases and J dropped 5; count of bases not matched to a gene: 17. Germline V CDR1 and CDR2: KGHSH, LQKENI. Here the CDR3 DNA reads TGTGCCAGCTCCCCTTTGCGTGGACAGGGAAGGTGGGAGACCCAGTACTTC. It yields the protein CASSPLRGQGRWETQYF.

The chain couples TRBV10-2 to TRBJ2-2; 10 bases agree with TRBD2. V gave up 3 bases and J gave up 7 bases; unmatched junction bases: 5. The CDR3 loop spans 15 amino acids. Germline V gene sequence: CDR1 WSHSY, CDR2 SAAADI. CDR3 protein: CASSERTSGIGELFF. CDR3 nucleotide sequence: TGCGCCAGCAGTGAACGGACTAGCGGCATCGGGGAGCTGTTTTTT.

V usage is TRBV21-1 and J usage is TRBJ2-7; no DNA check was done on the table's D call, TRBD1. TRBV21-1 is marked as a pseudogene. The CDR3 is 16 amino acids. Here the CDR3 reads CASSKRPGQGAYEQYF. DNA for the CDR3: TGTGCCAGCAGCAAGCGACCGGGACAGGGGGCTTACGAGCAGTACTTC.

The CDR3 nucleotides are TGTGCCAGCAGGGAGGTCAGATCGAACACCGGGGAGCTGTTTTTT. It yields the protein CASREVRSNTGELFF. This sequence joins TRBV6-1 and TRBJ2-2; a possible D gene is TRBD2 (5 bases). This CDR3 has 15 residues. With 6 bases removed from V and 0 bases from J, the gap between germline ends came to 11 bases. CDR1 is MNHNS and CDR2 is SASEGT in the germline V gene.

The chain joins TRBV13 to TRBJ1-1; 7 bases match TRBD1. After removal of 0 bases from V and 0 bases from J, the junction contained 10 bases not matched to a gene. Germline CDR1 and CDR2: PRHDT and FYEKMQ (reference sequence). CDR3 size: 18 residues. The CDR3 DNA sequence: TGTGCCAGCAGCTTAGGGTGGCCGACAGGGTTAGTGAACACTGAAGCTTTCTTT. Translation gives CASSLGWPTGLVNTEAFF.

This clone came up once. CDR3 loop: CASSSHPTDTQYF. CDR3 bases: TGTGCCAGCAGCTCCCACCCCACAGATACGCAGTATTTT. The V gene is TRBV9, the J gene TRBJ2-3, with D hard to call. This CDR3 is 13 amino acids long. Germline CDR1 reads SGDLS; CDR2 reads YYNGEE. Deletions cut 4 bases from V and 2 bases from J, with 8 bases between.

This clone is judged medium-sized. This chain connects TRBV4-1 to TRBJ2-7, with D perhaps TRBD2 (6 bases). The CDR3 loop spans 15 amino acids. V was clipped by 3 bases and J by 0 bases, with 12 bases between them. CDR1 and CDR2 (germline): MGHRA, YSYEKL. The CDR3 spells CASSQLATNSYEQYF. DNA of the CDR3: TGCGCCAGCAGCCAGCTAGCGACTAACTCCTACGAGCAGTACTTC.

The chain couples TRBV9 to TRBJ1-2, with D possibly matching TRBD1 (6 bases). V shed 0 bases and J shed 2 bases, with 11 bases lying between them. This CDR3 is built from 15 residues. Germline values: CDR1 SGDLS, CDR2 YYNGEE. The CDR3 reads CASSVEVGANYGYTF. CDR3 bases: TGTGCCAGCAGCGTAGAGGTGGGGGCGAACTATGGCTACACCTTC.

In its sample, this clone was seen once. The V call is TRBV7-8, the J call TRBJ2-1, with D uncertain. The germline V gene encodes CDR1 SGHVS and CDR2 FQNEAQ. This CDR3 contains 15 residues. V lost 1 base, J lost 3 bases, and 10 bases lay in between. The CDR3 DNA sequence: TGTGCCAGCAGCTTAGAGGATAGCCGCTACAATGAGCAGTTCTTC. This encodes CASSLEDSRYNEQFF.

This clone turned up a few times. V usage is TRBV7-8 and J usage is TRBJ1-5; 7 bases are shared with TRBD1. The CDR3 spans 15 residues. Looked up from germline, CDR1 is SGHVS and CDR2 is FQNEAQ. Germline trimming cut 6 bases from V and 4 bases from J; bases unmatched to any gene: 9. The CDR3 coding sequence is TGTGCCAGCAGTTTTAGCGCAGGGGGAAATCAGCCCCAGCATTTT. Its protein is CASSFSAGGNQPQHF.

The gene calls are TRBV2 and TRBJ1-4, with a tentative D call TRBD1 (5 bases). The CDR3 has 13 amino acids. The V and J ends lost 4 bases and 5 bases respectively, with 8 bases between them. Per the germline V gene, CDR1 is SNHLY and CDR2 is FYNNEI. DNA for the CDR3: TGTGCCAGCAGTGGAGACAGAAATGAAAAACTGTTTTTT. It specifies CASSGDRNEKLFF.

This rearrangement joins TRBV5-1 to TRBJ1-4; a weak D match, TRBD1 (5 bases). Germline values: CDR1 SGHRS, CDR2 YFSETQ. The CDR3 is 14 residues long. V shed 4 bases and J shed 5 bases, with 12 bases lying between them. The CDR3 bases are TGCGCCAGCAGCCTCGTGGGGGAGAATGAAAAACTGTTTTTT. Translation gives CASSLVGENEKLFF.

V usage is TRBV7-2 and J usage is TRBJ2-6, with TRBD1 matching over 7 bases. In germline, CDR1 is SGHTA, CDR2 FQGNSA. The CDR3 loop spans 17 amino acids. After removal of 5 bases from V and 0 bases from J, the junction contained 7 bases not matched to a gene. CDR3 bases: TGTGCCAGCAGCCCAAGACAGGGCCGCTCTGGGGCCAACGTCCTGACTTTC. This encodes CASSPRQGRSGANVLTF.

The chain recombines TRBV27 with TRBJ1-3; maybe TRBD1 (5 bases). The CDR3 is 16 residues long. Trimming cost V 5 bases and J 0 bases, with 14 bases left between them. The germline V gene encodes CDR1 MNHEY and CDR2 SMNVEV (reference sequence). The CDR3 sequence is CASSGSGPSSGNTIYF. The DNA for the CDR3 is TGTGCCAGCAGTGGGTCAGGGCCCTCCTCTGGAAACACCATATATTTT.

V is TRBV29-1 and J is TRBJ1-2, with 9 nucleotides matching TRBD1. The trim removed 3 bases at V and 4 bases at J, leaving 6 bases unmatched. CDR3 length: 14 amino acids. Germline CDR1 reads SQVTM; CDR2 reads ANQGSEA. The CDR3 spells CSVDGTGYGYGYTF. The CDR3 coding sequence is TGCAGCGTTGATGGGACAGGGTATGGCTATGGCTACACCTTC.

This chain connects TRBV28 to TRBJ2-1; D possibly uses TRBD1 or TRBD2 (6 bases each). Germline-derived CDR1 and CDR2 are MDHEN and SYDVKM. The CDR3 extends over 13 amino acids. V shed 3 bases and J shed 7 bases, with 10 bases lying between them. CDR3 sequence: CASSFLGGNEQFF. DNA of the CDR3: TGTGCCAGCAGTTTTCTAGGGGGGAATGAGCAGTTCTTC.

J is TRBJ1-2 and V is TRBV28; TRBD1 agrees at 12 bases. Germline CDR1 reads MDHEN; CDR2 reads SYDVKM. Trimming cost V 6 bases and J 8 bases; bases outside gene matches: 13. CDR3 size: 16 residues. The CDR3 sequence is CASRGTGGVVTRGYTF. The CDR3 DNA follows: TGTGCCAGCAGGGGGACAGGGGGCGTCGTTACTAGGGGCTACACCTTC.

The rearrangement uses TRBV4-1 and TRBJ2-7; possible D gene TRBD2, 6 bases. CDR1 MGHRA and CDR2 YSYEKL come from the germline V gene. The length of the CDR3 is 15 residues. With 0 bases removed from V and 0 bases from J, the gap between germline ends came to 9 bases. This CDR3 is CASSQDTGSSYEQYF. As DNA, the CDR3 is TGCGCCAGCAGCCAAGATACCGGGAGCTCCTACGAGCAGTACTTC.

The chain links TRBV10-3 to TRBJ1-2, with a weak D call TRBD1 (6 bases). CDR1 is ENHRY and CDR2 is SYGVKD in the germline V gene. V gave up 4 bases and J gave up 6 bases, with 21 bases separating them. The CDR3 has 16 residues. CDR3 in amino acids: CAISGGGGTGGNGYTF. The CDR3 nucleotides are TGTGCCATCAGTGGAGGGGGGGGCACGGGCGGTAATGGCTACACCTTC.

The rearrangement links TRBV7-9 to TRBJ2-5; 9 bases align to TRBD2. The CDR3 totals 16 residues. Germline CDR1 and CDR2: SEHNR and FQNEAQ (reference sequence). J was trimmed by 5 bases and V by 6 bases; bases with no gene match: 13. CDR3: CASSGLAQFLYETQYF. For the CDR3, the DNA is TGTGCCAGCAGTGGACTAGCGCAATTCCTTTACGAGACCCAGTACTTC.

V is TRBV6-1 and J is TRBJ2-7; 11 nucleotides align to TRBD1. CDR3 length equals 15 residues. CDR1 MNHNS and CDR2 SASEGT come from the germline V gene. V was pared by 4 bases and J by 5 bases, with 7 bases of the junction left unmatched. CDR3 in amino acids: CASSAGDRGSDEQYF. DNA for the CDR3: TGTGCCAGCAGTGCAGGGGACAGGGGGTCGGACGAGCAGTACTTC.

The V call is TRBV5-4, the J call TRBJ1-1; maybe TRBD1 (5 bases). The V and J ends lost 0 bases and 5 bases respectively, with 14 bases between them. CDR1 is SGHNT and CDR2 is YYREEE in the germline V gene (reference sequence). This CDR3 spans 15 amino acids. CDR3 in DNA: TGTGCCAGCAGCTTGGAATCGGGGGGTTTGACTGAAGCTTTCTTT. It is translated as CASSLESGGLTEAFF.

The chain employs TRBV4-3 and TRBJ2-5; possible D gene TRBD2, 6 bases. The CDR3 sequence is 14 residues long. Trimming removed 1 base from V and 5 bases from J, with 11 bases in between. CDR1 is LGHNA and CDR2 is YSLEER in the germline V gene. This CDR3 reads CASSQGGVRETQYF. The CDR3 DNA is TGCGCCAGCAGCCAAGGGGGGGTTCGGGAGACCCAGTACTTC.

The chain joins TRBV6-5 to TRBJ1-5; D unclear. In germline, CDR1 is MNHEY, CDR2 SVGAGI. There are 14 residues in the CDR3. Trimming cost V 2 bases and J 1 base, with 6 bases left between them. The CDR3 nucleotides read TGTGCCAGCAGTTACGCTAAGAGCAATCAGCCCCAGCATTTT. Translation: CASSYAKSNQPQHF.

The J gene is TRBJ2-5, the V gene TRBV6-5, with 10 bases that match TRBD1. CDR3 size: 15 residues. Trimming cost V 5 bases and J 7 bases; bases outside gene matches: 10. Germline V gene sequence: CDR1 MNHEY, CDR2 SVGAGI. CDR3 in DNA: TGTGCCAGCAGTCCGACAGGGGGCCCTCCCGGGACCCAGTACTTC. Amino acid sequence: CASSPTGGPPGTQYF.

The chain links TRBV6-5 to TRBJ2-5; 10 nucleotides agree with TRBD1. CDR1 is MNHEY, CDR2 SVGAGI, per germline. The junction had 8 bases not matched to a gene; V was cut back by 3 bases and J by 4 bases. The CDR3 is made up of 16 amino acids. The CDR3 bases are TGTGCCAGCAGTTATGGGACAGGGGCGGTGGTAGAGACCCAGTACTTC. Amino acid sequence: CASSYGTGAVVETQYF.

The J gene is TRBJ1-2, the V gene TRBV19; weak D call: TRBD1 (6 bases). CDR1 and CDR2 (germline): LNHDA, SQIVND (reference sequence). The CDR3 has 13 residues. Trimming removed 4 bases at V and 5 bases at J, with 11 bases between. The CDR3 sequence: CASSNRDLYGYTF. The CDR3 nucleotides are TGTGCCAGTAGTAACAGGGATCTGTATGGCTACACCTTC.

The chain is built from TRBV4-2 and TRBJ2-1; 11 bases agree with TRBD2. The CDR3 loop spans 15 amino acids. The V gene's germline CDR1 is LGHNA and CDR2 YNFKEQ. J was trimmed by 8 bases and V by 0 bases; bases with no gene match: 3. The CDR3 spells CASSQDLAGGYEQFF. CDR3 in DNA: TGTGCCAGCAGCCAAGACCTAGCGGGAGGCTATGAGCAGTTCTTC.

The CDR3: CASSDGIGYTF. The CDR3 DNA sequence: TGTGCCAGCAGTGACGGGATTGGCTACACCTTC. The gene calls are TRBV25-1 and TRBJ1-2; D uncertain. Trimming shortened V by 3 bases and J by 7 bases, and 6 bases separated the two germline ends. CDR3 length: 11 residues. Per germline, CDR1 MGHDK and CDR2 SYGVNS.